Here is one TCR beta chain with its context. Newly diagnosed hyperthyroidism, duration under 2 months, in patients aged 18 to 65. This specimen comes from a study of T cells in Graves' hyperthyroidism and ophthalmopathy. Amplification targeted TCR beta CDR3 regions from RNA transcripts. TCR CDR3 regions were first amplified by RT-PCR with HTBI primers. TCRdb reanalysed the multiplex PCR reads using MiXCR and keeps one entry per CDR3 protein. The table records more than 350,000 distinct CDR3 sequences, about 18% of them present only once. The V end was cut by 4 bases, the J end by 9 bases, with 12 bases between. The CDR3 extends over 12 amino acids. Germline V gives CDR1 MNHEY, CDR2 SVGAGI.

The sequencing input was blood. The gene calls are TRBV6-5 and TRBJ1-1, with D maybe TRBD1 (6 bases). The TCR originated in a woman in her 30s with Graves' hyperthyroidism that later progressed to Graves' ophthalmopathy. CDR3 in amino acids: CASSSTGWKAFF. The CDR3 DNA follows: TGTGCCAGCAGTTCGACAGGCTGGAAAGCTTTCTTT.